This T cell receptor beta chain was identified in a study of molecular identifiers for immune sequencing clone quantification (dated by TCRdb to between 2018 and 2020). In terms of the full investigation: In a replicate experiment, RNA from roughly 18,000 or 92,000 naive CD8 T cells was split into five aliquots, four of which were sequenced. The study was a methods study using CD8 T cells to benchmark molecular-identifier clustering-based TCR repertoire sequencing (MIDCIRS) and TCR RNA copy counting. Findings and caveats that apply to the study as a whole: Spiked-in Jurkat TCR RNA equal to a single cell's worth was reported to be detectable even within 1,100,000 naive CD8 T cells. Modeling estimated 2.5 to 3 recovered TCR RNA copies per cell, compared with about 10 by digital PCR, which implies roughly 30% capture efficiency. In CMV-specific effector cells, clones with more than 20 RNA copies accounted for over 99% of molecules, whereas in naive cells such clones accounted for under 1%. Naive libraries contained spiked-in Jurkat TCR RNA (approximately nine copies' worth), which is not part of the donor repertoire. When barcode sub-clustering was left out, chimeric consensus sequences inflated TCR diversity, with chimeras reaching as high as 47%. Highly expanded clone sizes could be underestimated if identical TCR molecules share a barcode.

Preparation of the library involved PCR. The run used a NextSeq 500. Bulk TCR libraries were made following a previously described method, with the TCR primers given in Table S5. Total RNA was purified with the Qiagen AllPrep DNA/RNA kit. Before analysis, reads from multiple sequencing runs of the same library were pooled. On the authors' methods: Reads were retained only if the reads had an exact TCR constant sequence, and the retained reads were trimmed to 150 nt and grouped according to their 12-nt molecular barcodes. Reads within each barcode group were sub-clustered using a 15% Levenshtein threshold, and quality-weighted consensus sequences were constructed for each RNA molecule. Non-functional sequences were excluded, and lower-count sequences lying one edit away from another sequence were also excluded. Based on a fit of two negative binomial distributions, barcode sub-clusters having less than 20% of the maximum read count were discarded. Clones were called with MiXCR by TCRdb after fastp trimmed the public reads at Q25, and only in-frame beta chains were retained. For every CDR3 protein sequence, its rows merge into one entry that carries the most common genes and DNA. It is TCRdb's table, rather than the study itself, that gives the V and J calls and clone size. A total of about 100,000 distinct CDR3 sequences appear in this sample, 35% to 40% of them only once. 4% to 5% of the sample is held by the ten biggest clonotypes.

Naive CD8 T cell libraries were made from 20,000 to 1,000,000 sorted cells using 10%, 30% or 50% of purified RNA. Naive CD8 T cells, defined as CD8+CD4-CCR7+CD45RA+, were FACS-sorted into RLT Plus buffer on a BD FACSAria II. Detection sensitivity was tested by spiking Jurkat RNA equal to roughly nine TCR copies' worth into samples containing roughly 19,000-1,000,000 naive CD8 T cells. Enrichment of CD8 T cells was performed with RosetteSep CD8+ T Cell Enrichment Cocktail and Ficoll-Paque, after which ACK red cell lysis was carried out. About this clonotype: The antigen this receptor binds is unknown. Base quality data are lacking; no much larger clone is found one base away.

This TCR derives from a human donor in good health. Some libraries in this study had Jurkat cell RNA spiked in. The material sequenced was naive CD8+ T cells from blood, with Jurkat cell RNA spiked in. The cell subset or site label for this specimen denotes: FACS-sorted CD8+CD4-CCR7+CD45RA+ naive T cells.

In nucleotides, the sequence is TGTGCCAGCACCGGACTAGCGGGGGCGGACACCGGGGAGCTGTTTTTT. Its protein product is CASTGLAGADTGELFF. The rearranged chain carries TRBV27 and TRBJ2-2, and 13 junctional nucleotides match TRBD2. From cysteine to phenylalanine, the CDR3 is 16 amino acids long. Only CDR3 DNA remains: 48 bases, in frame from the first base. CDR1 MNHEY and CDR2 SMNVEV are derived from the germline V gene (reference sequence). V loses 7 bases at its end and J loses 3 bases; junction bases beyond the gene matches: 5.